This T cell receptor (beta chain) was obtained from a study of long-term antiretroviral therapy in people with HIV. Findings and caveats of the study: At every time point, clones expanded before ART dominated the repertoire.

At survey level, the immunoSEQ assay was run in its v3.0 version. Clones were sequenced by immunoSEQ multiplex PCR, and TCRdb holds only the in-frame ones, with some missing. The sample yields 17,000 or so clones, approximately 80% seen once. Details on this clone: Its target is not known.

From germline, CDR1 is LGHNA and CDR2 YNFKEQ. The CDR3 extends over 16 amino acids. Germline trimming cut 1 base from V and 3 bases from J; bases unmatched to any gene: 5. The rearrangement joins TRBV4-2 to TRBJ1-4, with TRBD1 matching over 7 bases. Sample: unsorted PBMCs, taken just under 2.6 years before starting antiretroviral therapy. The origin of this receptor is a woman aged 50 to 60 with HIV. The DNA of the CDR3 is TGTGCCAGCAGCCAAGCCATTACAGGGGCTAATGAAAAACTGTTTTTT. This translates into CASSQAITGANEKLFF.